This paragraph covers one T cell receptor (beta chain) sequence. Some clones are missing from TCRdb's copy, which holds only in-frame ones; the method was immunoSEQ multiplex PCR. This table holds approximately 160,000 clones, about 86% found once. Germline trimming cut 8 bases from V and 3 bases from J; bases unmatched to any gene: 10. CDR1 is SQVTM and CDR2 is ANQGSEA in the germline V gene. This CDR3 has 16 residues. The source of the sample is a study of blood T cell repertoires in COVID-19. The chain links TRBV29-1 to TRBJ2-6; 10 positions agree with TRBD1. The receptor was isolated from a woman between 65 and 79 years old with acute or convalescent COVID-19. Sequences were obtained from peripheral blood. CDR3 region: CSQTGTGVFGANVLTF. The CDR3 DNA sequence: TGCAGCCAAACCGGGACAGGGGTGTTTGGGGCCAACGTCCTGACTTTC.